This TCR beta chain was obtained from a study of blood T cells in healthy people across ages (dated by TCRdb to about 2015). In the study overall: In model experiments, template switching captured roughly one uniquely barcoded TCR beta cDNA molecule for every two T cells. Age-related changes in TCR beta repertoire diversity were measured in the study by deep sequencing normalized with unique cDNA molecular identifiers. The donors were divided into four age groups: young (average roughly 17 years), middle-aged (around 37), aged (about 60) and long-lived (82). Using the same blood draw, the study looked at two additional independent replicas of 1 million unique cDNA reads for two donors, one aged 18 to 29 and the other aged 80 or older.

The donors were roughly 39 Caucasian individuals from Russia, aged roughly 6 to 100 years, who were systemically healthy. Roughly 9 milliliters of peripheral blood were drawn from each donor into EDTA-treated Vacutainer tubes. Ficoll-Paque density-gradient centrifugation was used to isolate PBMCs, with at least 7 million per sample. Trizol reagent was used to extract total RNA from the PBMCs, yielding at least 5 micrograms per sample. Naive CD45RAhigh/CD27high T cell percentages were measured by flow cytometry on a PBMC aliquot from every donor. Beyond this particular receptor, the publication reports: Total diversity estimates from one million sequenced T cells were considered lower bounds and underestimates. Observed TCR beta diversity per million T cells fell roughly linearly with age, and a significant reduction was already apparent by age roughly 41. Compared with the aged group, more naive CD4+ T cells, fewer expanded clones and increased TCR diversity were shown by the long-lived group, suggesting age selection. The percentage of naive T cells measured by flow cytometry correlated strongly with observed TCR beta diversity. Because the CMV infection status of the donors was unknown, age-related changes in expanded clonotypes may potentially have been confounded. Since profiling was done on bulk unsorted PBMCs, naive and antigen-experienced compartments could not be conclusively compared.

Library method: 5' RACE. The instrument given in TCRdb is Illumina HiSeq 2500. A second about 7 to 11 cycle PCR used a sample-barcoded 5' primer and a J-beta primer mix. A template-switch 5' adaptor carrying 12 random nucleotides introduced a unique molecular identifier onto each TCR beta cDNA molecule. Each sample yielded at least 2.5 million CDR3-containing paired-end reads. First-strand cDNA was synthesized from all RNA with the Mint cDNA synthesis kit, primed by a TRBC-specific oligonucleotide. Following uracil-DNA glycosylase treatment, all cDNA underwent a first 18-cycle PCR with the universal primers M1SS and BC2_uni_R. Concerning the study's data processing: For normalization, 1 million high-quality reads were randomly selected from each sample, with every read carrying a distinct molecular identifier. Reads sharing molecular identifiers were discarded rather than binned into consensus sequences. MiTCR, with a Q25 quality threshold and the strictest error-elimination algorithm, was used for CDR3 identification, clonotype clustering and error correction. A nonparametric unseen species model using Euler transformation provided a lower-bound estimate of total TCR beta diversity. Through fastp at Q25 and MiXCR, TCRdb rebuilt clones from the public reads, retaining in-frame beta chains. When rows share a CDR3 protein, they turn into one entry using the most common DNA and genes. It is TCRdb's table, rather than the study itself, that gives the V and J calls and clone size. In all, the sample holds 700,000 to 900,000 distinct CDR3 sequences, and roughly 25% of those were seen once. About 2.9% of the sample comes from the top ten.

V sheds 6 bases and J sheds 2 bases, leaving 15 bases between their ends. Spanning cysteine to phenylalanine, the CDR3 consists of 15 amino acids. Only CDR3 DNA is held: 45 bases, read in frame from base 1. CDR1 and CDR2, per the germline V gene, are SGHTA and FQGNSA. Note on this clonotype: Its cognate antigen has yet to be identified. No qualities accompany the bases; no much larger clone lies one base away.

These sequences were also reported in another study, on T cells of mothers and their children. Looking at the second paper: The donors were nine systemically healthy Caucasian individuals, made up of three mothers and their six children. cDNA synthesis consumed the entire amount of extracted RNA, loaded at around 1.5 ug RNA in each 15 ul reaction. In the second PCR, the M1S primer introduced both the sample barcodes and 2-4 random nucleotides. More than 8.5 million TCR beta CDR3 reads were obtained from each mother, and about 3 million reads were obtained from each child. In both related and unrelated pairs, thymic selection shapes the output of TCR recombination in a similar way, with inherited differences having only a minor effect. Normalized repertoire overlap in related mother-child pairs was always slightly higher than in unrelated mother-child pairs, but the difference was never significant. No persistent microchimeric T cell clones were detected, at a sensitivity of around 97 clones per million clonotypes. Deep NGS was used in the study to compare the TCR beta repertoires of mothers and children and to look for features that separate related mother-child pairs from unrelated individuals. The mean age was roughly 36 +/- 4 years for the mothers and around 10 +/- 4 years for the children. After adapter ligation with NEBNext reagents, the libraries were sequenced on Illumina HiSeq 2000 with 100+100 nt paired-end reads. Mother and child libraries were prepared a month apart and sequenced in separate runs to prevent cross-contamination. For each donor, between roughly 500,000 and 2,200,000 distinct TCR beta clonotypes were identified. Naive TCR beta clonotypes were estimated from low-frequency clonotypes matched to each donor's FACS-determined naive share, without sorting.

Sequencing used blood. Recombination linked TRBV7-2 to TRBJ2-3; TRBD2 is a weak D gene call, 6 bases matching. The clonotype was recovered from a boy under 18 in good health. Here is the DNA: TGTGCCAGCAGATCGAGCGGGTCTAACACAGATACGCAGTATTTT. Protein translation: CASRSSGSNTDTQYF.